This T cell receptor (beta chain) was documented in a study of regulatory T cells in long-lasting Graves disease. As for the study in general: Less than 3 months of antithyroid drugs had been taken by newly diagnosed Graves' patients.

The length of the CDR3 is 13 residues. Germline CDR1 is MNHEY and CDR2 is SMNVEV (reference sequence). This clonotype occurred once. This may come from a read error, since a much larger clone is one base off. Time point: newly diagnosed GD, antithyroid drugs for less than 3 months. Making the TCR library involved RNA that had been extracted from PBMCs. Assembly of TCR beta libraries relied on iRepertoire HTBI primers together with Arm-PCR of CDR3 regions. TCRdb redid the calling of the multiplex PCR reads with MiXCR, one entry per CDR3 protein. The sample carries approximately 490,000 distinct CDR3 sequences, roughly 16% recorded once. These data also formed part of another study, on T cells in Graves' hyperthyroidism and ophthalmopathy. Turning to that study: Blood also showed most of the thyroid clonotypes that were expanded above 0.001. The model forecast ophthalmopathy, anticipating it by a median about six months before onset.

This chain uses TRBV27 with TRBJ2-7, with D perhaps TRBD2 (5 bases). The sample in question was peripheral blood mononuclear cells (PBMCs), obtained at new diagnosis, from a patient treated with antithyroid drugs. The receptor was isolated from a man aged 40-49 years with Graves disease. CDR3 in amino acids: CPSSTIRGYEQYF. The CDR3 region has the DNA TGTCCCAGCAGCACCATCCGGGGCTACGAGCAGTACTTC.